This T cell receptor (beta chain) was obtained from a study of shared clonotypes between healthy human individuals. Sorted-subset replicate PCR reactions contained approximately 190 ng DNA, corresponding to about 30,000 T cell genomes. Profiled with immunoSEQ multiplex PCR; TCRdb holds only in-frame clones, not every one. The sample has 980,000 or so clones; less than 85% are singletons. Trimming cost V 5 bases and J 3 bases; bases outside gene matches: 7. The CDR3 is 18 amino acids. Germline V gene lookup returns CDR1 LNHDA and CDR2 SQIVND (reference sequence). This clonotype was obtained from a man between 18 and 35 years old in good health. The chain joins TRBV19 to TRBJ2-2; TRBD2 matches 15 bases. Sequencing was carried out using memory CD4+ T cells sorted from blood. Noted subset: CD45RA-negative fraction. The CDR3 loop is CASSFKGLAGGYTGELFF. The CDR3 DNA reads TGTGCCAGTAGTTTCAAGGGACTAGCGGGAGGATACACCGGGGAGCTGTTTTTT.